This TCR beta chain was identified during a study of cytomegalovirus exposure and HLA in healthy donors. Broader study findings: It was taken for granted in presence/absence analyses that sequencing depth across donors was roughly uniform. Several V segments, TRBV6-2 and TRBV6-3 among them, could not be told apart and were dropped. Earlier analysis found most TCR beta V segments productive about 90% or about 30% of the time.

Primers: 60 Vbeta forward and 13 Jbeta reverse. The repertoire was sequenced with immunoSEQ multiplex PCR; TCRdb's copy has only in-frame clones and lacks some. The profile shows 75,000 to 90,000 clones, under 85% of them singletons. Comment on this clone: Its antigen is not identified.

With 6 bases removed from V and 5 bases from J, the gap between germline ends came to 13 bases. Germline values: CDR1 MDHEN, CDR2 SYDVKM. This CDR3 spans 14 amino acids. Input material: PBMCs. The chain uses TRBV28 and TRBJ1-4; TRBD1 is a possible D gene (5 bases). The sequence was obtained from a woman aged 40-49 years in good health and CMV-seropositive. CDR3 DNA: TGTGCCAGCAGACCGGAGACAGTGAATGAAAAACTGTTTTTT. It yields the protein CASRPETVNEKLFF.